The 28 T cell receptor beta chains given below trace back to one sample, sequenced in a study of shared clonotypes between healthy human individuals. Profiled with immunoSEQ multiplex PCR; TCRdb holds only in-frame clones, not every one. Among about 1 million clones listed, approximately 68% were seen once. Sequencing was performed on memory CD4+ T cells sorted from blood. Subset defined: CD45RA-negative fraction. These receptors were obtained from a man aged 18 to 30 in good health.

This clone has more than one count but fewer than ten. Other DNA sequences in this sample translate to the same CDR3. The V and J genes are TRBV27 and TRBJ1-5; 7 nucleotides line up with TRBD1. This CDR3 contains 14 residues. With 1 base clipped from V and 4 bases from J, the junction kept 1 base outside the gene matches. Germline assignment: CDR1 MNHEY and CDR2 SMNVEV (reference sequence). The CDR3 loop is CASSLYRGNQPQHF. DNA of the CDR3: TGTGCCAGCAGTTTATACAGGGGAAATCAGCCCCAGCATTTT.

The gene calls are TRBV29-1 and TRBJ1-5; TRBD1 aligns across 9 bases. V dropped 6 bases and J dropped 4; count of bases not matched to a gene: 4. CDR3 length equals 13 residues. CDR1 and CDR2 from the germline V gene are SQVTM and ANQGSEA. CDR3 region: CSVKGQGNQPQHF. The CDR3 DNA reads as TGCAGCGTAAAGGGACAGGGAAATCAGCCCCAGCATTTT.

In DNA, the CDR3 is TGTGCCAGCAGCCCACGACAGGGGGCTGACTATGGCTACACCTTC. This codes for CASSPRQGADYGYTF. This sequence joins TRBV7-9 and TRBJ1-2; TRBD1 matches 10 bases. V lost 5 bases, J lost 3 bases, and 6 bases stayed unmatched. The germline V gene encodes CDR1 SEHNR and CDR2 FQNEAQ (reference sequence). There are 15 residues in the CDR3.

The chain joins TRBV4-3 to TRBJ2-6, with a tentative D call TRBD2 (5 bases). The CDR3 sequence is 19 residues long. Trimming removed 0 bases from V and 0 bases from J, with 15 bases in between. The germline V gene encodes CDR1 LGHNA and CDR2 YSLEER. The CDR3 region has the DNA TGCGCCAGCAGCCAAGACCTGTTGATAGGGAGCTCTGGGGCCAACGTCCTGACTTTC. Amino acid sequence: CASSQDLLIGSSGANVLTF.

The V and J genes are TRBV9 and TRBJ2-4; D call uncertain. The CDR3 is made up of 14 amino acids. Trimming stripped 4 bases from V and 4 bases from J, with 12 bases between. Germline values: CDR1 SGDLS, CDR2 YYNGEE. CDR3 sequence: CASSPEVRKNIQYF. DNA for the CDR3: TGTGCCAGCAGCCCCGAAGTTCGGAAAAACATTCAGTACTTC.

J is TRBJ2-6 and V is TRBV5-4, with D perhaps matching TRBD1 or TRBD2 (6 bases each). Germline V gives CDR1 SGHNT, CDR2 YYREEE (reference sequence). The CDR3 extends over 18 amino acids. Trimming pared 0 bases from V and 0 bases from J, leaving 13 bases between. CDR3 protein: CASSLARGVLSGANVLTF. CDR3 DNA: TGTGCCAGCAGCTTGGCGAGGGGGGTTCTCTCTGGGGCCAACGTCCTGACTTTC.

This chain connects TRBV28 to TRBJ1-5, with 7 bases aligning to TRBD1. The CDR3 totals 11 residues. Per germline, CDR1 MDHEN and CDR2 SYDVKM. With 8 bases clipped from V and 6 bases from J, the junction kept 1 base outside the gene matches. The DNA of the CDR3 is TGTGCCAGCCAGGGGGGTCAGCCCCAGCATTTT. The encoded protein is CASQGGQPQHF.

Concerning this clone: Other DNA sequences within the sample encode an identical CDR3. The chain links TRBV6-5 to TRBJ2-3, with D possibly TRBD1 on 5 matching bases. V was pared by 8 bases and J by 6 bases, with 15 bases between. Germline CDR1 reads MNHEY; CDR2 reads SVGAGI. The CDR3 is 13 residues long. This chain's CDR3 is CASSSGSTDTQYF. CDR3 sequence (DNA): TGTGCCAGCTCTTCAGGGTCAACGGATACGCAGTATTTT.

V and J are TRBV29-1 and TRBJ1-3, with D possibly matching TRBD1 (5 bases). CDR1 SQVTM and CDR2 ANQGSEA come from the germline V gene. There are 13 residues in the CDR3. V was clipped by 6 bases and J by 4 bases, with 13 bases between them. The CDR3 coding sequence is TGCAGCGTGAGGGCGGGGGACGGAAACACCATATATTTT. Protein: CSVRAGDGNTIYF.

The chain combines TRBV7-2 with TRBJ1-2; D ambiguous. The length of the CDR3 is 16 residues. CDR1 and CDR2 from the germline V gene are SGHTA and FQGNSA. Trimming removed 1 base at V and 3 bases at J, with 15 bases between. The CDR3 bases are TGTGCCAGCAGCTTAGGCCCTTGGCGGGTCGACTATGGCTACACCTTC. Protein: CASSLGPWRVDYGYTF.

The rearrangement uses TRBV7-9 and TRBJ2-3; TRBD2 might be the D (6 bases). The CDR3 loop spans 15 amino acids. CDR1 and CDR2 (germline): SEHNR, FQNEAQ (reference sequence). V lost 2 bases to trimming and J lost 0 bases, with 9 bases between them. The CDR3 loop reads CASSLSGVSTDTQYF. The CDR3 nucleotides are TGTGCCAGCAGCTTATCGGGGGTCAGCACAGATACGCAGTATTTT. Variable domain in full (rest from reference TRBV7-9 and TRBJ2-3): DTGVSQNPRHKITKRGQNVTFRCDPISEHNRLYWYRQTLGQGPEFLTYFQNEAQLEKSRLLSDRFSAERPKGSFSTLEIQRTEQGDSAMYLCASSLSGVSTDTQYFGPGTRLTVL.

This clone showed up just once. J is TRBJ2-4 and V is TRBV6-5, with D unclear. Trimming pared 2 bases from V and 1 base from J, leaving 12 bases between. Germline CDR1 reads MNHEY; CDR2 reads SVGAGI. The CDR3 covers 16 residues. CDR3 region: CASSYGLGAAKNIQYF. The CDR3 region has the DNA TGTGCCAGCAGTTACGGTCTGGGTGCGGCCAAAAACATTCAGTACTTC.

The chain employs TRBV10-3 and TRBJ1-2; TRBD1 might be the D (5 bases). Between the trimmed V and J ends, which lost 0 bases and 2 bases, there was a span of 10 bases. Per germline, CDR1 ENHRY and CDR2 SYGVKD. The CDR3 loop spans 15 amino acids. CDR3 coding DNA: TGTGCCATCAGTGAGTCTGGAGGGGACAACTATGGCTACACCTTC. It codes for CAISESGGDNYGYTF.

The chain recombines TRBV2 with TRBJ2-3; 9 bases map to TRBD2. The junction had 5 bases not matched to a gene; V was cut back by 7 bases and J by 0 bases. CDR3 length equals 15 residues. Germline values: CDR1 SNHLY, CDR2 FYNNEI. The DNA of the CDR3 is TGTGCCAGCATTGGCGGGGGGGCCAGCACAGATACGCAGTATTTT. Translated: CASIGGGASTDTQYF.

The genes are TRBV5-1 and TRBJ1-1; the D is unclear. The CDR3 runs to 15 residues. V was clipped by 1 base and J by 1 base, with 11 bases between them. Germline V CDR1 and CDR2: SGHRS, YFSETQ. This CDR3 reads CASSLSTGANTEAFF. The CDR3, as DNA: TGCGCCAGCAGCTTGTCTACGGGAGCGAACACTGAAGCTTTCTTT.

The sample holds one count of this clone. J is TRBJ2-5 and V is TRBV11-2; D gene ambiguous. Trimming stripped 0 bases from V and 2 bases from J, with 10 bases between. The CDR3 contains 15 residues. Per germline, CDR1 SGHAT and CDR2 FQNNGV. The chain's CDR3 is CASSLDRVGQETQYF. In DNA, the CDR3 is TGTGCCAGCAGCTTAGATCGGGTAGGGCAAGAGACCCAGTACTTC.

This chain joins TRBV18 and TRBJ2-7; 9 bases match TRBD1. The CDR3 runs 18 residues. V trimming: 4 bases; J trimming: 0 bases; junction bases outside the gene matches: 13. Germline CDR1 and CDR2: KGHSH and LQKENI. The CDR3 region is CASSRSTGTGSDSYEQYF. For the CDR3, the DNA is TGTGCCAGCTCACGATCTACCGGGACAGGGTCCGACTCCTACGAGCAGTACTTC.

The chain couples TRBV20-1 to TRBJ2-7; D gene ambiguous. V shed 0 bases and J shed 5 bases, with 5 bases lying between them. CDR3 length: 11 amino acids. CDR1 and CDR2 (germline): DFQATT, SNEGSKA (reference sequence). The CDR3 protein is CSARDTHEQYF. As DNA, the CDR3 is TGCAGTGCTAGAGATACCCACGAGCAGTACTTC.

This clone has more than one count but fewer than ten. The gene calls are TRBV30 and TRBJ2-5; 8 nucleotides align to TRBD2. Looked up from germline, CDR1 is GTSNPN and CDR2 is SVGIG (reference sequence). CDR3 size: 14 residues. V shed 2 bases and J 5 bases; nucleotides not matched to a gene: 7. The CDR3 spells CAWSRVAGRETQYF. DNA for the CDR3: TGTGCCTGGAGTAGGGTAGCGGGAAGGGAGACCCAGTACTTC.

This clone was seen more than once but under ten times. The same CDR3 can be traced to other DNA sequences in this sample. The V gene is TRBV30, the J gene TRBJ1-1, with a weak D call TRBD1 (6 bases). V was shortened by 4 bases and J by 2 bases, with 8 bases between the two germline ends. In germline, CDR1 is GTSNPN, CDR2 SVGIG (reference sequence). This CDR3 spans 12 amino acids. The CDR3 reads CAWTQGNTEAFF. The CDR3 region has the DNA TGTGCCTGGACACAGGGAAACACTGAAGCTTTCTTT.

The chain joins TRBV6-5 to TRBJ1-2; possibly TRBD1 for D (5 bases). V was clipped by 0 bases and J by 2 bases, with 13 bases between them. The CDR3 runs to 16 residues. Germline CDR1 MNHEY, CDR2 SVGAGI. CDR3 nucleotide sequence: TGTGCCAGCAGTTACTCGAATGCAGGGCCCAACTATGGCTACACCTTC. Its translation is CASSYSNAGPNYGYTF.

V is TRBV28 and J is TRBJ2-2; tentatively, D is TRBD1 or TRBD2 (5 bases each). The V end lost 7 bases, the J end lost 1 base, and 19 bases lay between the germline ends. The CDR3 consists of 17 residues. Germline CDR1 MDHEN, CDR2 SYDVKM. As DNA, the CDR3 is TGTGCCAGCACGGTGCGTGGGGCAGGACTGAACACCGGGGAGCTGTTTTTT. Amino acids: CASTVRGAGLNTGELFF.

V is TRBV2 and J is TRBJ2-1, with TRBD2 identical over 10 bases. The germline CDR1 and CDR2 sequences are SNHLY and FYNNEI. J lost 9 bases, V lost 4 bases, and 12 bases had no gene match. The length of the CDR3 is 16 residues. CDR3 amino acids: CASSGLAGAPRSEQFF. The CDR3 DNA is TGTGCCAGCAGTGGGCTAGCGGGGGCCCCGAGAAGTGAGCAGTTCTTC.

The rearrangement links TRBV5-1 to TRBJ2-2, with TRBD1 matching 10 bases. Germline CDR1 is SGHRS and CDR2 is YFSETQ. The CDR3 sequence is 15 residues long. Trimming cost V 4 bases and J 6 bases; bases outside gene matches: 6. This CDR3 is CASSPGTGVAGELFF. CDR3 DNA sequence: TGCGCCAGCAGCCCAGGGACAGGGGTTGCCGGGGAGCTGTTTTTT.

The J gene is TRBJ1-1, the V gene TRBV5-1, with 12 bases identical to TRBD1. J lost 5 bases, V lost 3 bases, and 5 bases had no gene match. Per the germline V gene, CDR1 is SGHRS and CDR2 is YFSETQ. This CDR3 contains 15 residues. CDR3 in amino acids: CASSSGQGAVTEAFF. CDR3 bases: TGCGCCAGCAGCTCGGGACAGGGGGCGGTGACTGAAGCTTTCTTT.

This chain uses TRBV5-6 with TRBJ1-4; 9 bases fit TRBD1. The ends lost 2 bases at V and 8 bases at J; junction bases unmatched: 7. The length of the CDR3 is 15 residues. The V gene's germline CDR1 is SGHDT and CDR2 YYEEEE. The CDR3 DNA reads TGTGCCAGCAGCTTCGGACAGGGGAGTGGGGAAAAACTGTTTTTT. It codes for CASSFGQGSGEKLFF.

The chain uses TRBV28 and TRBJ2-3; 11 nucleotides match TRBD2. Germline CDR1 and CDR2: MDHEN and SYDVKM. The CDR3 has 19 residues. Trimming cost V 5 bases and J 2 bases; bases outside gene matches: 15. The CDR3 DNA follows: TGTGCCAGCAGTACACCCCGATATCTAGCGGGGGGTCACACAGATACGCAGTATTTT. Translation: CASSTPRYLAGGHTDTQYF.

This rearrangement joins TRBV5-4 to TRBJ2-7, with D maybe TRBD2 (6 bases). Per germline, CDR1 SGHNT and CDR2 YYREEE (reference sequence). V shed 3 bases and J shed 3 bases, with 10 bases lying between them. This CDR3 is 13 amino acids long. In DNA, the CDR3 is TGTGCCAGCAGCTCCTGGACTAACTACGAGCAGTACTTC. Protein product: CASSSWTNYEQYF.